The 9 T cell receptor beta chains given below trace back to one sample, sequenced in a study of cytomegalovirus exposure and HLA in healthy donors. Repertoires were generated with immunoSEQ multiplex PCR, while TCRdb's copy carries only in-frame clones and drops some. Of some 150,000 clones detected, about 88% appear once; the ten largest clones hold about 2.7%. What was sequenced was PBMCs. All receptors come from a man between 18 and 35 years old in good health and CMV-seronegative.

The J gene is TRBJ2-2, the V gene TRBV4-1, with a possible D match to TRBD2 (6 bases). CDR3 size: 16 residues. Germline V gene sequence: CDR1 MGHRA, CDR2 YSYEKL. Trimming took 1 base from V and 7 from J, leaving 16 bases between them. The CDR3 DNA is TGCGCCAGCAGCCAAGGCGGCCGGGGGAGATACGGGGAGCTGTTTTTT. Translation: CASSQGGRGRYGELFF.

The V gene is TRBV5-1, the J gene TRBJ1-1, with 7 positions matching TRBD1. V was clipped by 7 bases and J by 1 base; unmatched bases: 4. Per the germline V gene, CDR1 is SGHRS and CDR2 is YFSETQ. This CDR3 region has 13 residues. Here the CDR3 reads CASRGQPNTEAFF. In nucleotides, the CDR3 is TGCGCCAGCCGGGGACAGCCGAACACTGAAGCTTTCTTT.

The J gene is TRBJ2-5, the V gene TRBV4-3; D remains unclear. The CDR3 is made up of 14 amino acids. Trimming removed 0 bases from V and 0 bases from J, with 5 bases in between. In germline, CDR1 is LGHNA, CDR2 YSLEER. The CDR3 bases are TGCGCCAGCAGCCAAGACCCGTACCAAGAGACCCAGTACTTC. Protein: CASSQDPYQETQYF.

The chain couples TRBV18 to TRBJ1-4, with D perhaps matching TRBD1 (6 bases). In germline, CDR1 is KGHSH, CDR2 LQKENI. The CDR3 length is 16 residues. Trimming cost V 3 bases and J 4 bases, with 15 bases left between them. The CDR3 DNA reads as TGTGCCAGCTCACCTCTTTCCGGGACAATTAATGAAAAACTGTTTTTT. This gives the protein CASSPLSGTINEKLFF.

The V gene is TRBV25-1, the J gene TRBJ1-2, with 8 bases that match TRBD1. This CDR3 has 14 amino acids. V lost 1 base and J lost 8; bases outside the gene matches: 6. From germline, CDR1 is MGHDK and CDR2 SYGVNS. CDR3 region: CASSESRGRGGYTF. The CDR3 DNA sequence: TGTGCCAGCAGTGAATCCAGGGGGCGCGGCGGCTACACCTTC.

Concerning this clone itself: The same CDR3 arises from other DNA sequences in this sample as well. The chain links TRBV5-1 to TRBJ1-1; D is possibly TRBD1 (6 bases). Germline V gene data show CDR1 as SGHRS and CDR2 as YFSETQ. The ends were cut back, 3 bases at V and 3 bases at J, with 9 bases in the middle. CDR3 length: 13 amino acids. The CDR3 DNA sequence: TGCGCCAGCAGCTCACAGGGAGACACTGAAGCTTTCTTT. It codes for CASSSQGDTEAFF.

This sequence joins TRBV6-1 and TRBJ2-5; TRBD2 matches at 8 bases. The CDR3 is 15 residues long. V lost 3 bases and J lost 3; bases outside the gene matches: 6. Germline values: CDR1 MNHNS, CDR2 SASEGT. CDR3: CASSDLRTSKETQYF. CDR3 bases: TGTGCCAGCAGTGATCTCCGGACTAGCAAAGAGACCCAGTACTTC.

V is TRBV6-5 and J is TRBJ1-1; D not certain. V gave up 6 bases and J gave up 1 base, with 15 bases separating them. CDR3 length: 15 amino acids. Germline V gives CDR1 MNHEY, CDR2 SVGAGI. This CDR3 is CASSPKLPGNTEAFF. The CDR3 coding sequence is TGTGCCAGCAGCCCGAAATTGCCGGGGAACACTGAAGCTTTCTTT.

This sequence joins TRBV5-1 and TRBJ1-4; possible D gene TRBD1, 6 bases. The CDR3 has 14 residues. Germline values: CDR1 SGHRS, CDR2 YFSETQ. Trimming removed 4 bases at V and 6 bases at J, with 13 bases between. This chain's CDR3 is CASSEQGHDEKLFF. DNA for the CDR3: TGCGCCAGCAGCGAACAGGGTCATGATGAAAAACTGTTTTTT.